The T cell receptor (beta chain) under discussion was sequenced for a study of T cell repertoires in cytomegalovirus infection. At the level of the study: Peptides in the study included HLA-C-restricted and HLA-B-restricted CMV epitopes.

MiXCR, run by TCRdb on the reads, gives a single entry per CDR3 protein. The sample includes approximately 770,000 distinct CDR3 sequences, approximately 32% of them seen just once. CDR3 length: 13 residues. Germline V gene sequence: CDR1 DFQATT, CDR2 SNEGSKA (reference sequence). Trimming removed 1 base at V and 8 bases at J, with 12 bases between. This clonotype was seen a handful of times. Its antigen is not known. Overall study results and limits: Ex vivo, HLA-C-restricted CMV-specific TCR beta clonotypes prevailed over the rest of the response.

This clonotype was sampled from a human donor in good health (CMV status not recorded). Some clones in this sample may be carry-over from other donors' samples. The material sequenced was cultured CD8+ T cells from PBMCs, taken from culture after CMV antigen stimulation. The chain carries TRBV20-1 and TRBJ2-1; D may be TRBD2 (5 bases). The CDR3 nucleotides are TGCAGTGCTAGAGCAGACTCCGGGGATGAGCAGTTCTTC. It yields the protein CSARADSGDEQFF.